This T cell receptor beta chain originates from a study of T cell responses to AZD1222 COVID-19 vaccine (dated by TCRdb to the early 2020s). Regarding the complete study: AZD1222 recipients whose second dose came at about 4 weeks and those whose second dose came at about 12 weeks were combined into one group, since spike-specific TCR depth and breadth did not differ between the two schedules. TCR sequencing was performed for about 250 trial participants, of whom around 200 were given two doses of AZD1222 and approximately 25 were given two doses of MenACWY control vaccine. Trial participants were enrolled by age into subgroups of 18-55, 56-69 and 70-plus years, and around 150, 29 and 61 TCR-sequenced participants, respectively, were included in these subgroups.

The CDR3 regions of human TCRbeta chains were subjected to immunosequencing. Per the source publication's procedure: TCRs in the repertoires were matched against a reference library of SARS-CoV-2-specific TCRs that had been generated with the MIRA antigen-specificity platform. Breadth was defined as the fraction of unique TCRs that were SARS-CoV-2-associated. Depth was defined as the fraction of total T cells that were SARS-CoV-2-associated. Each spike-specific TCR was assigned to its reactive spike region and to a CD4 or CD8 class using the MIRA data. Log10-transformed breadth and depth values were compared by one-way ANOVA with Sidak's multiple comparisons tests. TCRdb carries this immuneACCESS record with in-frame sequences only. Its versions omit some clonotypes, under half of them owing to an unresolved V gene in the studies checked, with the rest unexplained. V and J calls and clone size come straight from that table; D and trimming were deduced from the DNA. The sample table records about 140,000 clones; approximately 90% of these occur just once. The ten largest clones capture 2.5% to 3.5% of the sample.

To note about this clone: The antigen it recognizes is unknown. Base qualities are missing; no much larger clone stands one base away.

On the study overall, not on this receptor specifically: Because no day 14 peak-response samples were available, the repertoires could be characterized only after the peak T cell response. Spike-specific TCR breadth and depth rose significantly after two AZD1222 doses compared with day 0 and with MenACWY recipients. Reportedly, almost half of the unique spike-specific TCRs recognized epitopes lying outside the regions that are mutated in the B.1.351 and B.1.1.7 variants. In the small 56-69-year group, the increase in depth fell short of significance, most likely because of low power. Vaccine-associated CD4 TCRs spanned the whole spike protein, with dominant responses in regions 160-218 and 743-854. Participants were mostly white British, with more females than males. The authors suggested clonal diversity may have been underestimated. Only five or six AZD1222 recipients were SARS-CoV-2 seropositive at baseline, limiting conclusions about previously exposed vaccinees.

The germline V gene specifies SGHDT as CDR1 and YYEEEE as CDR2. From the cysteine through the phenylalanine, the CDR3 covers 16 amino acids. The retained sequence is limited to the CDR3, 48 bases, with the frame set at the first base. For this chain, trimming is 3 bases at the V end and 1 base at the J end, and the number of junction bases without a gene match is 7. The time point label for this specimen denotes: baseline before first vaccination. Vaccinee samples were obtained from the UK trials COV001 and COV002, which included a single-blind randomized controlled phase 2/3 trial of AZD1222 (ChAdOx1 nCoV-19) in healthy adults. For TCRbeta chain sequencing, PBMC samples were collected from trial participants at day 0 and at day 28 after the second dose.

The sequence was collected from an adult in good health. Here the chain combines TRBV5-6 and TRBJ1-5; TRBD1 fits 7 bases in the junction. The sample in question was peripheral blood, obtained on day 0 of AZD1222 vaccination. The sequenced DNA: TGTGCCAGCAGCTCCTTCGACAGGGACAGCAATCAGCCCCAGCATTTT. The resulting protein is CASSSFDRDSNQPQHF.